Listed here is a single T cell receptor beta chain. Its antigen is not identified. Sequencing used immunoSEQ multiplex PCR; TCRdb keeps in-frame clones, though not all of them. The sample holds some 75,000 clones, about 85% seen once. The source of the sample is a study of OX40 agonist ivuxolimab in advanced cancers. Turning to the study itself: Dose-escalation cases comprised hepatocellular carcinoma, melanoma, renal cell or head and neck cancer.

Study results and limitations: By week 6 at 0.1 to 3.0 mg/kg, blood CD4+ and CD8+ T cells had expanded clonally.

This CDR3 is built from 11 residues. The ends were cut back, 4 bases at V and 7 bases at J, with 8 bases in the middle. Germline V gives CDR1 LNHDA, CDR2 SQIVND (reference sequence). The TCR sequence derives from an adult with an advanced solid tumor such as melanoma, head and neck, liver or kidney cancer. V is TRBV19 and J is TRBJ2-7; D is perhaps TRBD1 or TRBD2 (6 bases each). The material was CD4+ or CD8+ T cells sorted from blood, obtained in a trial of the OX40 agonist ivuxolimab. Here the CDR3 reads CASSKGGEQYF. CDR3 coding DNA: TGTGCCAGTAGTAAAGGGGGGGAGCAGTACTTC.